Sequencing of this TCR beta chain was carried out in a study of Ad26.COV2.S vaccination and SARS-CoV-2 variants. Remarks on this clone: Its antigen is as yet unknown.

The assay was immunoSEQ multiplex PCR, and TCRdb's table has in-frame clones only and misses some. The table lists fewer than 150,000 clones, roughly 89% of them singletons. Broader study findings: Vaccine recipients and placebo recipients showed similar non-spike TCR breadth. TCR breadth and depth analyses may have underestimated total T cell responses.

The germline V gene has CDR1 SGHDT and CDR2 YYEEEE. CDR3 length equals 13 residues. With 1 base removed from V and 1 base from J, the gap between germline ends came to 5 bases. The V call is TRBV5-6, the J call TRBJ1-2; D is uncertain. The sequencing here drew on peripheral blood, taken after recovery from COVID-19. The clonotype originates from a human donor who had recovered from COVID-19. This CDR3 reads CASSLRGNYGYTF. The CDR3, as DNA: TGTGCCAGCAGCTTGCGGGGTAACTATGGCTACACCTTC.